A selection of T cell receptor beta chains follows, all from one sample in a study of shared clonotypes between healthy human individuals. Assay used: immunoSEQ multiplex PCR; TCRdb lists only in-frame clones, some missing. The sample contains 2 million to 2.5 million clones, more than 85% of which appear only once. Sequenced: naive CD4+ T cells from PBMCs. The source of these receptors is a man between 18 and 29 years old in good health. Some clones in this sample may be carry-over from other donors' samples. The CDR3 runs from the conserved cysteine through the conserved F or W. Fields, in order: J gene, clone size, D gene, CDR3 length, V gene, CDR3 DNA, CDR3 protein. D genes are given only for firm matches. Only some rows state a clone size, as once, few, many or a class for expanded clones.

J: TRBJ1-2; size: few; D: TRBD1; length: 14; V: TRBV6-6; DNA: TGTGCCAGCACCCAGGGACCACAGGGGAGAGGCTACACCTTC; CDR3: CASTQGPQGRGYTF
J: TRBJ1-5; size: few; D: .; length: 15; V: TRBV19; DNA: TGTGCCAGTAGTAATACGGTCTCAATGAATCAGCCCCAGCATTTT; CDR3: CASSNTVSMNQPQHF
J: TRBJ2-7; size: .; D: .; length: 15; V: TRBV4-1; DNA: TGCGCCAGCAGCCAAGTGGCGGGACAAGTCTACGAGCAGTACTTC; CDR3: CASSQVAGQVYEQYF
J: TRBJ1-2; size: few; D: .; length: 14; V: TRBV28; DNA: TGTGCCAGCACCCCTCGGGTTGGCTCCTATGGCTACACCTTC; CDR3: CASTPRVGSYGYTF
J: TRBJ2-7; size: .; D: .; length: 11; V: TRBV29-1; DNA: TGCAGCGTTAAAGGCTCCCACGAGCAGTACTTC; CDR3: CSVKGSHEQYF
J: TRBJ1-5; size: .; D: .; length: 16; V: TRBV4-3; DNA: TGCGCCAGCAGCCAAACAGTAGGCCGGTCCAATCAGCCCCAGCATTTT; CDR3: CASSQTVGRSNQPQHF
J: TRBJ1-3; size: .; D: TRBD1; length: 15; V: TRBV27; DNA: TGTGCCAGCAGTTTAGACAGGGGCTCTGGAAACACCATATATTTT; CDR3: CASSLDRGSGNTIYF
J: TRBJ2-1; size: .; D: .; length: 14; V: TRBV5-4; DNA: TGTGCCAGCAGCTTTCGCGGCCAGGGCGATGAGCAGTTCTTC; CDR3: CASSFRGQGDEQFF
J: TRBJ2-7; size: .; D: TRBD1; length: 15; V: TRBV6-6; DNA: TGTGCCAGCAGTTACTCGGGACAGGGACCCTACGAGCAGTACTTC; CDR3: CASSYSGQGPYEQYF
J: TRBJ2-1; size: .; D: .; length: 11; V: TRBV7-8; DNA: TGTGCCAGAAAGCGGGTCGGCTTGCAGTTCTTC; CDR3: CARKRVGLQFF
J: TRBJ2-7; size: .; D: .; length: 14; V: TRBV9; DNA: TGTGCCAGCAGCGTAGATAGGGGGGCTTCCGAGCAGTACTTC; CDR3: CASSVDRGASEQYF
J: TRBJ1-5; size: .; D: .; length: 14; V: TRBV28; DNA: TGTGCCAGCAGCTCATACAGGGCCGATCAGCCCCAGCATTTT; CDR3: CASSSYRADQPQHF
J: TRBJ1-6; size: .; D: .; length: 19; V: TRBV7-8; DNA: TGTGCCAGCAGCTTAGCGGTCGCAGGGCTCAGCTCCTATAATTCACCCCTCCACTTT; CDR3: CASSLAVAGLSSYNSPLHF
J: TRBJ2-3; size: .; D: .; length: 13; V: TRBV19; DNA: TGTGCCAGTAGTTCAGCGCTTGGGGATACGCAGTATTTT; CDR3: CASSSALGDTQYF
J: TRBJ1-1; size: .; D: .; length: 13; V: TRBV10-2; DNA: TGCGCCAGCAAGGGCCAATCGAACACTGAAGCTTTCTTT; CDR3: CASKGQSNTEAFF
J: TRBJ2-7; size: .; D: TRBD2; length: 14; V: TRBV29-1; DNA: TGCAGCGTTGTTCCGGGGGGGTTCTCCTACGAGCAGTACTTC; CDR3: CSVVPGGFSYEQYF
J: TRBJ2-7; size: .; D: .; length: 16; V: TRBV7-3; DNA: TGTGCCAGCAGCCCCAAGGGTGGTTCCTCTTTCTACGAGCAGTACTTC; CDR3: CASSPKGGSSFYEQYF
J: TRBJ1-6; size: .; D: .; length: 12; V: TRBV15; DNA: TGTGCCACACAGGTCCCCAATTCACCCCTCCACTTT; CDR3: CATQVPNSPLHF
J: TRBJ1-1; size: once; D: .; length: 15; V: TRBV28; DNA: TGTGCCAGCAGTCCAATCACAGGGAGAGGGACTGAAGCTTTCTTT; CDR3: CASSPITGRGTEAFF
J: TRBJ1-3; size: .; D: TRBD1; length: 15; V: TRBV7-2; DNA: TGTGCCAGCAGCATTCGGACAGGGGGCGCGGACACCATATATTTT; CDR3: CASSIRTGGADTIYF
J: TRBJ2-7; size: once; D: .; length: 14; V: TRBV25-1; DNA: TGTGCCAGCAGGGGACCAGGGAGCTCCTACGAGCAGTACTTC; CDR3: CASRGPGSSYEQYF